This record concerns one T cell receptor (beta chain) sequence. TCR beta CDR3 sequences were amplified from RNA transcripts. During a first-round RT-PCR of the TCR CDR3, the HTBI primer set was used. TCRdb reanalysed the multiplex PCR reads using MiXCR and keeps one entry per CDR3 protein. The repertoire holds about 420,000 distinct CDR3 sequences, 15% to 17% seen once, with approximately 7.5% in the top ten. The study left out patients who had uncontrolled infection, other autoimmune disease, pregnancy or lactation. Based on clinical symptoms, serum thyroxine and TRAb, thyroid ultrasound and orbital computed tomography, diagnoses were reached. This CDR3 is 12 amino acids long. Looked up from germline, CDR1 is MNHNS and CDR2 is SASEGT. Between the trimmed V and J ends, which lost 9 bases and 2 bases, there was a span of 8 bases. This specimen comes from a study of T cells in Graves' hyperthyroidism and ophthalmopathy.

The sequencing sample was made of blood. The rearrangement uses TRBV6-1 and TRBJ1-5; no clear D. The clonotype was recovered from a woman aged 18-29 years with Graves' hyperthyroidism. The CDR3, as DNA: TGTGCCAGTGGGTGGGGCAATCAGCCCCAGCATTTT. Amino acid sequence: CASGWGNQPQHF.